This T cell receptor (beta chain) stems from a study of cytomegalovirus exposure and HLA in healthy donors. Despite likely unrecorded immune exposures, the donors were nominally healthy at the time of sampling. Study-wide results and limits: A previous analysis found most TCR beta V segments productive roughly 87% or roughly 30% of the time. Listed as cytomegalovirus-associated were 150 or so TCR beta chains.

The PCR had 60 Vbeta and 13 Jbeta primers. Produced via immunoSEQ multiplex PCR; TCRdb's table is partial and in-frame only. This table holds over 150,000 clones, around 80% found once. Trimming pared 8 bases from V and 0 bases from J, leaving 7 bases between. Germline V lookup: CDR1 MDHEN, CDR2 SYDVKM. CDR3 size: 12 residues. In the case of this clone: Its antigen is not known.

The receptor was derived from a woman aged 50 to 65 in good health and CMV-seropositive. The chain uses TRBV28 and TRBJ1-2; D is unresolved. Specimen: PBMCs. The CDR3 DNA follows: TGTGCCAGCCGTAGTGCTAACTATGGCTACACCTTC. Translating gives CASRSANYGYTF.